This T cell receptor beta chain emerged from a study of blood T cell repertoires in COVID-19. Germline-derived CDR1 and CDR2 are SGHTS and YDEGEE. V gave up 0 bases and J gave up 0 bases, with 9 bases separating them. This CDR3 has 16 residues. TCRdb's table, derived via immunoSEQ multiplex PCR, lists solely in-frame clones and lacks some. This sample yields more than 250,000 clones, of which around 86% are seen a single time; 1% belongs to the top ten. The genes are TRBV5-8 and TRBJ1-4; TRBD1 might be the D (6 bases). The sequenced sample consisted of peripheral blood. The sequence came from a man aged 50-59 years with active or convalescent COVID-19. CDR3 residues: CASSLVDSATNEKLFF. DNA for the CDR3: TGTGCCAGCAGCTTGGTGGACAGTGCAACTAATGAAAAACTGTTTTTT.